The 31 T cell receptor beta chains listed next were all sequenced from one sample in a study of blood T cell repertoires in COVID-19. This table comes from immunoSEQ multiplex PCR, and its TCRdb copy is limited to in-frame clones, with some not included. Among approximately 450,000 clones listed, 75% to 90% were seen once. The specimen sequenced was PBMCs or T cells enriched from blood (not recorded which). The receptors derive from a man aged 25-45 years who had recovered from COVID-19.

The genes are TRBV6-1 and TRBJ1-1; the D gene is possibly TRBD1 (5 bases). Deletions cut 2 bases from V and 4 bases from J, with 14 bases between. CDR1 and CDR2 (germline): MNHNS, SASEGT. The CDR3 is made up of 15 amino acids. Written as DNA, the CDR3 is TGTGCCAGCAGTGAAAGCAGGGCGGGAGGCACTGAAGCTTTCTTT. Amino acids: CASSESRAGGTEAFF.

This clone showed up just once. V and J are TRBV5-1 and TRBJ2-7; 7 positions match TRBD1. Germline V lookup: CDR1 SGHRS, CDR2 YFSETQ. V trimming: 0 bases; J trimming: 3 bases; junction bases outside the gene matches: 6. This CDR3 spans 15 amino acids. The CDR3 DNA follows: TGCGCCAGCAGCTTGGCCGGACAGGATTACTACGAGCAGTACTTC. Protein product: CASSLAGQDYYEQYF.

The chain combines TRBV28 with TRBJ2-1; a weak D match, TRBD1 (5 bases). Germline assignment: CDR1 MDHEN and CDR2 SYDVKM. With 5 bases removed from V and 0 bases from J, the gap between germline ends came to 14 bases. The CDR3 extends over 16 amino acids. CDR3 residues: CASSGTRELSYNEQFF. In DNA, the CDR3 is TGTGCCAGCAGTGGAACCAGGGAACTCTCCTACAATGAGCAGTTCTTC.

This clone was seen more than once but under ten times. The chain has TRBV12-5 and TRBJ1-1, with unresolved D. The V gene's germline CDR1 is LGHNT and CDR2 FRNRAP. The CDR3 contains 10 residues. The germline V and J ends were trimmed by 3 bases and 10 bases, with 6 bases remaining between them. This chain's CDR3 is CASGLPGAFF. In DNA, the CDR3 is TGTGCTAGTGGTTTACCCGGAGCTTTCTTT.

A single count supports this clone. This chain links TRBV28 with TRBJ2-1, with 10 nucleotides matching TRBD2. The V and J ends lost 6 bases and 9 bases, in that order; junction bases with no gene match: 11. In germline, CDR1 is MDHEN, CDR2 SYDVKM. CDR3 length: 15 residues. In DNA, the CDR3 is TGTGCCAGCAGGACAGAGGCTAGCGGGAGTTCTGAGCAGTTCTTC. Translating gives CASRTEASGSSEQFF.

This sequence joins TRBV3-1 (or the pseudogene TRBV3-2) and TRBJ2-1, with 9 bases lining up with TRBD2. Germline V lookup: CDR1 LGHDT, CDR2 YNNKEL (reference sequence). This CDR3 is 17 amino acids long. The trim removed 0 bases at V and 7 bases at J, leaving 10 bases unmatched. Here the CDR3 reads CASSQDIAGGPLNEQFF. As DNA, the CDR3 is TGTGCCAGCAGCCAAGATATTGCGGGAGGGCCGTTGAATGAGCAGTTCTTC.

The chain links TRBV27 to TRBJ2-2, with a tentative D call TRBD1 (6 bases). V gave up 6 bases and J gave up 4 bases, with 15 bases separating them. Germline loops: CDR1 MNHEY, CDR2 SMNVEV (reference sequence). CDR3 length: 15 residues. This chain's CDR3 is CASSLRGEGTGELFF. CDR3 sequence (DNA): TGTGCCAGCAGCCTCAGGGGAGAAGGCACCGGGGAGCTGTTTTTT.

The rearrangement joins TRBV3-1 (or the pseudogene TRBV3-2) to TRBJ2-1, with D possibly TRBD1 on 5 matching bases. V was clipped by 0 bases and J by 4 bases, with 10 bases between them. The germline gives CDR1 LGHDT, CDR2 YNNKEL (reference sequence). The CDR3 length is 15 residues. The CDR3, as DNA: TGTGCCAGCAGCCAAGAAAGGGGATCTTACAATGAGCAGTTCTTC. Protein product: CASSQERGSYNEQFF.

The rearrangement joins TRBV6-5 to TRBJ1-1; D is perhaps TRBD1 (5 bases). Germline V gives CDR1 MNHEY, CDR2 SVGAGI. The CDR3 covers 14 residues. Between the trimmed V and J ends, which lost 6 bases and 6 bases, there was a span of 17 bases. CDR3 residues: CASRGNAGRSEAFF. The CDR3 DNA sequence: TGTGCCAGCAGGGGAAACGCAGGGAGGTCTGAAGCTTTCTTT.

V usage is TRBV5-4 and J usage is TRBJ2-7, with D tentatively TRBD1 (6 bases). CDR1 and CDR2 from the germline V gene are SGHNT and YYREEE (reference sequence). The CDR3 extends over 16 amino acids. V lost 2 bases and J lost 1, with 16 bases in between. The CDR3 protein is CASSLTGQLKSYEQYF. CDR3 sequence (DNA): TGTGCCAGCAGCTTAACCGGACAGCTCAAATCCTACGAGCAGTACTTC.

J is TRBJ2-2 and V is TRBV9; 7 nucleotides agree with TRBD2. Germline CDR1 SGDLS, CDR2 YYNGEE. The CDR3 consists of 15 residues. The V and J ends lost 4 bases and 4 bases, in that order; junction bases with no gene match: 7. In DNA, the CDR3 is TGTGCCAGCAGCCCCCGCCAGCGGGGCACCGGGGAGCTGTTTTTT. It yields the protein CASSPRQRGTGELFF.

The J gene is TRBJ2-7, the V gene TRBV28; a weak D match, TRBD1 (5 bases). The CDR3 is made up of 14 amino acids. V lost 5 bases and J 3 bases, leaving 14 bases between the germline ends. Germline CDR1 reads MDHEN; CDR2 reads SYDVKM. The CDR3 protein is CASSVTELYYEQYF. DNA for the CDR3: TGTGCCAGCAGTGTGACAGAACTATACTACGAGCAGTACTTC.

The DNA for the CDR3 is TGTGCCAGCAGTCAGGGCACAGATACGCAGTATTTT. Protein sequence: CASSQGTDTQYF. V usage is TRBV12-3 or TRBV12-4 and J usage is TRBJ2-3; D gene unclear. V lost 5 bases and J 1 base, leaving 4 bases between the germline ends. This CDR3 contains 12 residues.

The chain uses TRBV5-1 and TRBJ2-2; TRBD1 agrees at 7 bases. This CDR3 contains 15 residues. Trimming took 4 bases from V and 1 from J; bases not matched to a gene: 4. Looked up from germline, CDR1 is SGHRS and CDR2 is YFSETQ. This chain's CDR3 is CASSPRTGNTGELFF. CDR3 nucleotides: TGCGCCAGCAGCCCCCGGACAGGGAACACCGGGGAGCTGTTTTTT.

This clone was counted between two and nine times. The V and J genes are TRBV11-2 and TRBJ2-7; 9 nucleotides line up with TRBD1. V was pared by 4 bases and J by 3 bases, with 7 bases of the junction left unmatched. The length of the CDR3 is 15 residues. Looked up from germline, CDR1 is SGHAT and CDR2 is FQNNGV. The CDR3 coding sequence is TGTGCCAGCAGCTCCCACTACAGGGGGCACTACGAGCAGTACTTC. The encoded protein is CASSSHYRGHYEQYF.

The V and J genes are TRBV3-1 (or the pseudogene TRBV3-2) and TRBJ2-7; D is possibly TRBD2 (5 bases). V dropped 1 base and J dropped 2 bases, with 9 bases sitting between them. CDR3 length: 14 amino acids. Germline loops: CDR1 LGHDT, CDR2 YNNKEL (reference sequence). Written as DNA, the CDR3 is TGTGCCAGCAGCCAAGGTCGGGGAACCTACGAGCAGTACTTC. It encodes CASSQGRGTYEQYF.

The rearrangement links TRBV28 to TRBJ2-1; TRBD2 aligns across 8 bases. Germline assignment: CDR1 MDHEN and CDR2 SYDVKM. The CDR3 extends over 18 amino acids. The trim removed 6 bases at V and 5 bases at J, leaving 18 bases unmatched. This CDR3 is CASSPTTGILADNNEQFF. CDR3 in DNA: TGTGCCAGCAGCCCAACCACGGGAATACTAGCGGACAACAATGAGCAGTTCTTC.

The rearrangement joins TRBV12-3 or TRBV12-4 to TRBJ1-1; 10 bases match TRBD1. With 6 bases clipped from V and 11 bases from J, the junction kept 9 bases outside the gene matches. The CDR3 is 13 residues long. As DNA, the CDR3 is TGTGCCAGCAGCCTGGGGGACAGGGGAAACGCTTTCTTT. Its translation: CASSLGDRGNAFF.

This clone has only one observation. The chain joins TRBV4-2 to TRBJ1-1; 8 positions match TRBD1. V trimming: 5 bases; J trimming: 1 base; junction bases outside the gene matches: 6. CDR3 length: 15 residues. In germline, CDR1 is LGHNA, CDR2 YNFKEQ. The CDR3 reads CASSEGQGTNTEAFF. CDR3 coding DNA: TGTGCCAGCAGCGAAGGACAGGGAACGAACACTGAAGCTTTCTTT.

The chain links TRBV5-1 to TRBJ1-1; 12 positions match TRBD1. The CDR3 runs to 15 residues. Germline-derived CDR1 and CDR2 are SGHRS and YFSETQ. J was trimmed by 4 bases and V by 4 bases; bases with no gene match: 5. For the CDR3, the DNA is TGCGCCAGCAGCCGGGACAGGGGGCGTTTCACTGAAGCTTTCTTT. Encoded protein: CASSRDRGRFTEAFF.

J is TRBJ2-7 and V is TRBV19, with unresolved D. V was shortened by 10 bases and J by 3 bases, with 16 bases between the two germline ends. There are 13 residues in the CDR3. In germline, CDR1 is LNHDA, CDR2 SQIVND (reference sequence). CDR3: CATISPSGYEQYF. Here the CDR3 DNA reads TGTGCCACCATAAGCCCCTCTGGCTACGAGCAGTACTTC.

The CDR3 spells CASSLGPLGAEQYF. The CDR3 DNA sequence: TGTGCCAGCAGCTTAGGCCCCCTCGGAGCCGAGCAGTACTTC. V usage is TRBV7-9 and J usage is TRBJ2-7; no reliable D call. This CDR3 region has 14 residues. Deletions cut 1 base from V and 6 bases from J, with 13 bases between. CDR1 and CDR2 from the germline V gene are SEHNR and FQNEAQ (reference sequence).

The V and J genes are TRBV9 and TRBJ2-2; TRBD2 is a possible D gene (6 bases). The germline V and J ends were trimmed by 0 bases and 7 bases, with 13 bases remaining between them. From germline, CDR1 is SGDLS and CDR2 YYNGEE. The CDR3 covers 15 residues. Here the CDR3 DNA reads TGTGCCAGCAGCGTAGCTGGGACTGGGGACGGGGAGCTGTTTTTT. It is translated as CASSVAGTGDGELFF. Looking up the rest from reference TRBV9 and TRBJ2-2 gives the full variable domain: DSGVTQTPKHLITATGQRVTLRCSPRSGDLSVYWYQQSLDQGLQFLIQYYNGEERAKGNILERFSAQQFPDLHSELNLSSLELGDSALYFCASSVAGTGDGELFFGEGSRLTVL.

V gene TRBV29-1 combines with J gene TRBJ2-7; 8 bases are a match to TRBD1. V dropped 8 bases and J dropped 7; count of bases not matched to a gene: 10. Germline V lookup: CDR1 SQVTM, CDR2 ANQGSEA. The CDR3 length is 12 residues. The CDR3 loop is CSIVRTGREQYF. CDR3 DNA: TGCAGCATTGTGAGGACAGGGCGGGAGCAGTACTTC.

CDR3 sequence: CASSPLQVRAFEQYF. The CDR3 nucleotides are TGTGCCAGCAGCCCTTTACAGGTTAGGGCATTCGAGCAGTACTTC. J is TRBJ2-7 and V is TRBV14; possibly TRBD1 for D (5 bases). Trimming took off 4 bases at V and 6 bases at J, with 19 bases between the two ends. The CDR3 length is 15 residues. Germline assignment: CDR1 SGHDN and CDR2 FVKESK.

V usage is TRBV5-8 and J usage is TRBJ2-1; 7 bases map to TRBD1. Germline CDR1 reads SGHTS; CDR2 reads YDEGEE. V dropped 1 base and J dropped 3; count of bases not matched to a gene: 4. CDR3 length equals 15 residues. The CDR3 DNA sequence: TGTGCCAGCAGCTTGACTGACAGGGTCTACAATGAGCAGTTCTTC. This sequence encodes CASSLTDRVYNEQFF.

The chain combines TRBV4-1 with TRBJ1-5; D not resolved. The V end was cut by 4 bases, the J end by 6 bases, with 19 bases between. The CDR3 is 16 amino acids. The germline V gene encodes CDR1 MGHRA and CDR2 YSYEKL. CDR3 bases: TGCGCCAGCAGCCCACTTTTCTTTCGGGAGGGTCAGCCCCAGCATTTT. It codes for CASSPLFFREGQPQHF.

The chain joins TRBV6-6 to TRBJ1-6; 7 bases are shared with TRBD1. Germline V CDR1 and CDR2: MNHNY, SVGAGI (reference sequence). The CDR3 is 14 amino acids. V shed 7 bases and J 10 bases; nucleotides not matched to a gene: 10. CDR3 in amino acids: CASNTVGGQSPLHF. The CDR3 DNA sequence: TGTGCCAGCAACACTGTGGGGGGACAGTCACCCCTCCACTTT.

The CDR3 region is CASTASGSSYEQYF. Here the CDR3 DNA reads TGTGCCAGCACCGCTAGCGGGAGCTCCTACGAGCAGTACTTC. V usage is TRBV28 and J usage is TRBJ2-7; TRBD2 matches at 10 bases. The CDR3 consists of 14 residues. V lost 7 bases to trimming and J lost 0 bases; unmatched junction nucleotides: 3. Germline values: CDR1 MDHEN, CDR2 SYDVKM.

CDR3 sequence: CASSQRVSVVTGELFF. The CDR3 nucleotides are TGTGCCAGCAGCCAGCGGGTTTCAGTCGTCACCGGGGAGCTGTTTTTT. The chain carries TRBV14 and TRBJ2-2; maybe TRBD2 (5 bases). Germline assignment: CDR1 SGHDN and CDR2 FVKESK. V was clipped by 3 bases and J by 4 bases, with 15 bases between them. This CDR3 contains 16 residues.

The rearrangement uses TRBV30 and TRBJ1-1; D remains unclear. The CDR3 runs 15 residues. Germline CDR1 GTSNPN, CDR2 SVGIG (reference sequence). The germline V and J ends were trimmed by 0 bases and 0 bases, with 11 bases remaining between them. The CDR3 region has the DNA TGTGCCTGGAGTGTACGAGAGGGTCTGAACACTGAAGCTTTCTTT. It translates to CAWSVREGLNTEAFF.